This T cell receptor beta chain is from a study of shared clonotypes between healthy human individuals. Overall study findings and caveats: Memory subsets generally showed lower estimated richness than naive subsets.

Partitioning of CD4+ cells yielded a CD45RA+ naive subset and a CD45RA-negative memory subset. The CDR3 extends over 16 amino acids. Germline lookup yields CDR1 KGHSY and CDR2 FQNENV. J was trimmed by 7 bases and V by 4 bases; bases with no gene match: 15. On this clone: Its matching antigen is unknown.

TCRdb keeps only in-frame clones here, not all; method: immunoSEQ multiplex PCR. The sample lists about 1.5 million clones, 98% occurring once. J is TRBJ1-1 and V is TRBV16; 7 bases match TRBD1. This clonotype was sampled from a man aged 25 to 40 in good health. The sequenced sample consisted of naive CD4+ T cells sorted from blood. Subset specified: CD45RA+ positively selected. CDR3 sequence (DNA): TGTGCCAGCAGCCTGAGGGGACAGCTAAACGACGGTGAAGCTTTCTTT. It translates to CASSLRGQLNDGEAFF.